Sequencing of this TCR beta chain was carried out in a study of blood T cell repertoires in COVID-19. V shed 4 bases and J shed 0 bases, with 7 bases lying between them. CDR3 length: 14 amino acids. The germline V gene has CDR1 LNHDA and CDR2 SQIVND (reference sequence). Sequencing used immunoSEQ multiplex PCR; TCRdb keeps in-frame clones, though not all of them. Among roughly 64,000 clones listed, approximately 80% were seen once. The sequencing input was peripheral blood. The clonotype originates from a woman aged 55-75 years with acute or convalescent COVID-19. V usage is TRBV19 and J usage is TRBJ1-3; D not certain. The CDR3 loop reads CASSTTFSGNTIYF. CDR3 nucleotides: TGTGCCAGTAGTACTACGTTCTCTGGAAACACCATATATTTT.